This T cell receptor (beta chain) was documented in a study of spatial heterogeneity in lung cancer. In the case of this clonotype: This beta chain came through as a stray read in a library set up for alpha chains, and its size says little.

The sample's time point: blood at routine non-recurrence follow-up after resection. TCRdb redid the calling of the 5' RACE reads with MiXCR, one entry per CDR3 protein. The repertoire holds 600 to 850 distinct CDR3 sequences, with around two thirds as singletons. The CDR3 consists of 14 residues. Germline V lookup: CDR1 SQVTM, CDR2 ANQGSEA. Trimming took 5 bases from V and 0 from J; bases not matched to a gene: 4. The gene calls are TRBV29-1 and TRBJ1-5, with 7 bases identical to TRBD1. The TCR comes from a female donor with early-stage non-small cell lung cancer. Sample: PBMCs, taken at follow-up. CDR3 in amino acids: CSVKTGYSNQPQHF. In DNA, the CDR3 is TGCAGCGTTAAGACAGGGTATAGCAATCAGCCCCAGCATTTT.